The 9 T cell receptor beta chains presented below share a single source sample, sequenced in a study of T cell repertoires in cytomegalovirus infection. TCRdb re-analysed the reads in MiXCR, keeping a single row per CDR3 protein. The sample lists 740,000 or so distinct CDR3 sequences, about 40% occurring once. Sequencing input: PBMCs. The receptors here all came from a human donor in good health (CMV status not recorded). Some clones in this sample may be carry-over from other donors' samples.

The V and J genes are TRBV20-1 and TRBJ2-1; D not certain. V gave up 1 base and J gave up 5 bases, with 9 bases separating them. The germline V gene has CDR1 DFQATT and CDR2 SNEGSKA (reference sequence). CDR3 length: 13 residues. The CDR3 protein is CSARVMGNNEQFF. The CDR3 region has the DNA TGCAGTGCTAGAGTGATGGGGAACAATGAGCAGTTCTTC.

In nucleotides, the CDR3 is TGTGCCAGCAGCTCTGGACAAGGGGCATTCGGAGCTTTCTTT. It yields the protein CASSSGQGAFGAFF. J is TRBJ1-1 and V is TRBV7-9; possible D gene TRBD1, 5 bases. CDR1 and CDR2 from the germline V gene are SEHNR and FQNEAQ (reference sequence). Trimming pared 4 bases from V and 10 bases from J, leaving 19 bases between. This CDR3 comprises 14 residues.

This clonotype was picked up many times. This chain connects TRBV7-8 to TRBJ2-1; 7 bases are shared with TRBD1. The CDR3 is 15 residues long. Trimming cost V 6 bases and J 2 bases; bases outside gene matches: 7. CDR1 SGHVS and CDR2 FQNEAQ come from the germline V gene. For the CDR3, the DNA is TGTGCCAGCAGTATGGGGACAGCTACCTACAATGAGCAGTTCTTC. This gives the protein CASSMGTATYNEQFF.

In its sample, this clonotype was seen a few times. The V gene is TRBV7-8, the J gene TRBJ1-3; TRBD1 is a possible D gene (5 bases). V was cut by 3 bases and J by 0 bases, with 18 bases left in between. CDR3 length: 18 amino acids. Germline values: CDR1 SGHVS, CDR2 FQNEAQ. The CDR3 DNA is TGTGCCAGCAGCTTTCGCCGGGACGGTGGGGTCTCTGGAAACACCATATATTTT. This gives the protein CASSFRRDGGVSGNTIYF.

The CDR3 protein is CASTPRVTNEKLFF. Written as DNA, the CDR3 is TGTGCCAGCACCCCTCGGGTAACTAATGAAAAACTGTTTTTT. V and J are TRBV7-2 and TRBJ1-4; D not resolved. The V gene lost 7 bases and the J gene lost 1 base, with 10 bases spanning the gap. The CDR3 loop spans 14 amino acids. Germline-derived CDR1 and CDR2 are SGHTA and FQGNSA. Together with reference TRBV7-2 and TRBJ1-4, the CDR3 gives the full variable domain: GAGVSQSPSNKVTEKGKDVELRCDPISGHTALYWYRQSLGQGLEFLIYFQGNSAPDKSGLPSDRFSAERTGGSVSTLTIQRTQQEDSAVYLCASTPRVTNEKLFFGSGTQLSVL.

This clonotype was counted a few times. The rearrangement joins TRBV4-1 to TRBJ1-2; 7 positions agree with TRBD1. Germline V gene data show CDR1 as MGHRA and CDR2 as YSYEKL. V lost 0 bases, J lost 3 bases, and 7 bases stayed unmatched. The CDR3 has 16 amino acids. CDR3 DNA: TGCGCCAGCAGCCAAGATCTAGGGACAGTCTACTATGGCTACACCTTC. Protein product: CASSQDLGTVYYGYTF.

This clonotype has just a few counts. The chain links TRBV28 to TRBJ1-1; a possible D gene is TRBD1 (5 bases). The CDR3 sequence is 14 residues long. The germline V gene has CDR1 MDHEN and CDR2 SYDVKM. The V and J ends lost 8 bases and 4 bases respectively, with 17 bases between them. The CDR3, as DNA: TGTGCCAGCCCTCCCGCGGGGCGCATCACTGAAGCTTTCTTT. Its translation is CASPPAGRITEAFF.

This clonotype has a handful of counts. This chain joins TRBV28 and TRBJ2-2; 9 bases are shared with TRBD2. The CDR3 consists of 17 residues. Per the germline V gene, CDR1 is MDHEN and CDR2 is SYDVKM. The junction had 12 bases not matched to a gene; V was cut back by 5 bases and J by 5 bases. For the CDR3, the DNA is TGTGCCAGCAGTCAGCCCGGGGCGGGAGGGGGAACCGGGGAGCTGTTTTTT. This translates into CASSQPGAGGGTGELFF.

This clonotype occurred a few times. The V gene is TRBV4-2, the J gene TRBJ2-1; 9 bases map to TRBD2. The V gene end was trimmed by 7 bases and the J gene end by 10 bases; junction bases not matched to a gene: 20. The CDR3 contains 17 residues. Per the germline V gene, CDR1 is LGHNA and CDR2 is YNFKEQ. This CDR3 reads CASNEGGGASFFDEQFF. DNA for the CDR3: TGTGCCAGCAACGAGGGCGGGGGGGCCTCTTTCTTCGACGAGCAGTTCTTC.